This TCR beta chain was sequenced during a study of blood T cell repertoires in COVID-19. At the level of the study: Samples taken during acute and convalescent COVID-19 were collected in the United States, Italy and Spain. PBMCs, B-cell-depleted T cells, or T cells provided the cDNA or gDNA that made up the material.

Original analysis: Reference gene primer amplification gave estimated nucleated cell counts. Only in-frame clones appear in the TCRdb table, and some are missing; sequencing was by immunoSEQ multiplex PCR. Clonal size and the V and J genes are those of that table, whereas D and trimming came from the DNA. The repertoire consists of under 30,000 clones, with approximately 88% occurring once and the leading ten covering 3.5%. This clone was counted a few times. The length of the CDR3 is 14 residues. CDR1 is MNHEY and CDR2 is SVGEGT in the germline V gene. The V end was cut by 4 bases, the J end by 8 bases, with 14 bases between.

The chain couples TRBV6-2 or TRBV6-3 to TRBJ1-4; D call uncertain. The receptor's source is a human donor in a cohort sampled during active COVID-19. What was sequenced was peripheral blood. Here the CDR3 reads CASSFSPPGEKLFF. CDR3 in DNA: TGTGCCAGCAGTTTCAGTCCCCCGGGGGAAAAACTGTTTTTT.